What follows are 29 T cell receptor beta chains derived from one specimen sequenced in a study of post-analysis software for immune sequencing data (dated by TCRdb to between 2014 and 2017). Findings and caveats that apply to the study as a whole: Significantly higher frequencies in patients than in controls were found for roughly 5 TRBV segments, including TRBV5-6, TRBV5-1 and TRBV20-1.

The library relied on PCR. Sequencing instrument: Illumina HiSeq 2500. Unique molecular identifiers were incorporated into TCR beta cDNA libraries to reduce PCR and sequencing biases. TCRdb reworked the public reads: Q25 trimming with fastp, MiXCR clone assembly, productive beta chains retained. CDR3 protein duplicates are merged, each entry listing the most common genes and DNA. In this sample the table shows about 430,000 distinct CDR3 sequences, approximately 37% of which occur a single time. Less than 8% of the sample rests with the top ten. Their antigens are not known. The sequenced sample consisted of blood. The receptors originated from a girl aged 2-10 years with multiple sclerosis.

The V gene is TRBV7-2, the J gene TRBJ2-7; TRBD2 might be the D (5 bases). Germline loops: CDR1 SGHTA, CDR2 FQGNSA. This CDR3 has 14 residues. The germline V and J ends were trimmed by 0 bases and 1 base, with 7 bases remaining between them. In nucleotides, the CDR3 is TGTGCCAGCAGCTTAGCCCGGACTTCCTACGAGCAGTACTTC. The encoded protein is CASSLARTSYEQYF.

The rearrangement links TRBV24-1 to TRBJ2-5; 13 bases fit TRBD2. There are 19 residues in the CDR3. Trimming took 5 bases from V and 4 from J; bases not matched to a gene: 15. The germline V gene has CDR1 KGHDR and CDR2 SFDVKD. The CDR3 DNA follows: TGTGCCACCAGTGCCATTTCCACTAGCGGGAGGGGTTCTACAGAGACCCAGTACTTC. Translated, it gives CATSAISTSGRGSTETQYF.

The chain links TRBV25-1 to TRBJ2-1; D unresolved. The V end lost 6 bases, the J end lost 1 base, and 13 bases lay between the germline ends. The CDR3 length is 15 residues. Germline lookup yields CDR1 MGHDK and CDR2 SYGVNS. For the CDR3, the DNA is TGTGCCAGCAGACCCCGGTACTCATCCTACAATGAGCAGTTCTTC. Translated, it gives CASRPRYSSYNEQFF.

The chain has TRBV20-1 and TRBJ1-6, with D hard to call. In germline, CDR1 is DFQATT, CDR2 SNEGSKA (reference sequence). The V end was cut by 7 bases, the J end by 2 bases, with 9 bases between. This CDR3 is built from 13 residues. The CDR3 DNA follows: TGCAGTGGTGGAGGGACCTATAATTCACCCCTCCACTTT. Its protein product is CSGGGTYNSPLHF.

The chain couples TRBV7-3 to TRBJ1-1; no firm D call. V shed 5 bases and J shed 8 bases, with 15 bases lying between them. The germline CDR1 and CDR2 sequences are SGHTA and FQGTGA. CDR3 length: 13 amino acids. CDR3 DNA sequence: TGTGCCAGCAGCAGAGGCCCGAGGCTGGAAGCTTTCTTT. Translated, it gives CASSRGPRLEAFF.

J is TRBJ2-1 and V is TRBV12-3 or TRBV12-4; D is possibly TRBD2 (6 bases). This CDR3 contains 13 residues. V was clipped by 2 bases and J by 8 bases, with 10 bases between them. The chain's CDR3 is CASSLWGVDEQFF. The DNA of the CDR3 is TGTGCCAGCAGTTTATGGGGGGTGGATGAGCAGTTCTTC.

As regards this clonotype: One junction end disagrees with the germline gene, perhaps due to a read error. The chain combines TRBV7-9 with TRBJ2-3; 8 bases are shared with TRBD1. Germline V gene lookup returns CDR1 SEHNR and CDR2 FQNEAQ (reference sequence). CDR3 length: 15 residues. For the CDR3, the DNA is TGTGCCAGCAGCTTATCGGGACAGGCAACAGATGCGCAGTATTTT. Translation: CASSLSGQATDAQYF.

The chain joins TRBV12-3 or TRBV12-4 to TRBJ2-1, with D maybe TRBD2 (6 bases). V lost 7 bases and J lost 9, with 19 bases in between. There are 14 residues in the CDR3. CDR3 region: CASMRRELLGEQFF. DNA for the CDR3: TGTGCCAGCATGAGGAGGGAACTTTTGGGTGAGCAGTTCTTC.

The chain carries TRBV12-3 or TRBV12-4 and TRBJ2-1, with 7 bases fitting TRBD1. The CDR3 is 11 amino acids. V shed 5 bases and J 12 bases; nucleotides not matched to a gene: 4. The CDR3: CASSTTGMQFF. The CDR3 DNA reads TGTGCCAGCAGTACGACAGGGATGCAGTTCTTC.

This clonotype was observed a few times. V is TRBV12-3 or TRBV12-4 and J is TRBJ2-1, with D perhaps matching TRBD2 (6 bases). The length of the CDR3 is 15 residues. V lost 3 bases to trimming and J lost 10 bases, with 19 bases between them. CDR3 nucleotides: TGTGCCAGCAGTTTTGGGACTGAGGACCCAATAGAGCAGTTCTTC. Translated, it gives CASSFGTEDPIEQFF.

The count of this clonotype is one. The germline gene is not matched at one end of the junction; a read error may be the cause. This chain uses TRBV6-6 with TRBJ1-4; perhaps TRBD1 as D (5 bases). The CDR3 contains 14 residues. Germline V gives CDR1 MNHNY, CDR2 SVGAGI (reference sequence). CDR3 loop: CARSYGARDEKLFF. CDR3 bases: TGTGCCCGCAGTTATGGGGCCCGTGATGAAAAACTGTTTTTT.

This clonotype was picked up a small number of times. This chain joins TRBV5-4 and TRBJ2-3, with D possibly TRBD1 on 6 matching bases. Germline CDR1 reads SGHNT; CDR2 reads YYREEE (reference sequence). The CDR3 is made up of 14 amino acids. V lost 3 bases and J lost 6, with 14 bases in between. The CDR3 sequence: CASSSGQLWDTQYF. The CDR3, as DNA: TGTGCCAGCAGCTCTGGACAGTTGTGGGATACGCAGTATTTT.

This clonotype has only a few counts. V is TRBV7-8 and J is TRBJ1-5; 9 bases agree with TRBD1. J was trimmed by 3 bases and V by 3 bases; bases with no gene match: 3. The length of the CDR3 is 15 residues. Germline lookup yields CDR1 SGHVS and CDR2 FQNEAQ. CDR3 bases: TGTGCCAGCAGCTTCGGACAGGGGTCCAATCAGCCCCAGCATTTT. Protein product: CASSFGQGSNQPQHF.

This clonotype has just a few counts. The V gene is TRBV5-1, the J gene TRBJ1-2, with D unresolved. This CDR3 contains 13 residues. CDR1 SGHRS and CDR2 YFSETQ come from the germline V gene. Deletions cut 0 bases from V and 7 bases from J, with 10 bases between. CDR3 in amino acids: CASSLGWIGGYTF. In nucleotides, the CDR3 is TGCGCCAGCAGCTTGGGATGGATTGGTGGCTACACCTTC.

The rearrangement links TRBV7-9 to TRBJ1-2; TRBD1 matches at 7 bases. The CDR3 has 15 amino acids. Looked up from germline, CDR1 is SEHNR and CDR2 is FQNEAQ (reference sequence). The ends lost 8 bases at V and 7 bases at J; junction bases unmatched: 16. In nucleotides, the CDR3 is TGTGCCAGCGTCGGTCGAGACAGGGAAATTTTTGGCTACACCTTC. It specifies CASVGRDREIFGYTF. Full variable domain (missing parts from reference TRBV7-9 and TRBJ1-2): DTGVSQNPRHKITKRGQNVTFRCDPISEHNRLYWYRQTLGQGPEFLTYFQNEAQLEKSRLLSDRFSAERPKGSFSTLEIQRTEQGDSAMYLCASVGRDREIFGYTFGSGTRLTVV.

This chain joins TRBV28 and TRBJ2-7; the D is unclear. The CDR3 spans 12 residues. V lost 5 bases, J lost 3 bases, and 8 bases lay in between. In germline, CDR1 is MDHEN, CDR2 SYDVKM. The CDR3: CASSEGIYEQYF. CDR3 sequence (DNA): TGTGCCAGCAGTGAAGGTATCTACGAGCAGTACTTC.

The CDR3 loop is CASSQDRGGASNQPQHF. For the CDR3, the DNA is TGTGCCAGCAGCCAGGACCGGGGGGGCGCAAGCAATCAGCCCCAGCATTTT. The chain couples TRBV3-1 to TRBJ1-5; possible D gene TRBD1, 6 bases. CDR1 is LGHDT and CDR2 is YNNKEL in the germline V gene (reference sequence). Trimming took 3 bases from V and 1 from J, leaving 16 bases between them. The CDR3 has 17 residues.

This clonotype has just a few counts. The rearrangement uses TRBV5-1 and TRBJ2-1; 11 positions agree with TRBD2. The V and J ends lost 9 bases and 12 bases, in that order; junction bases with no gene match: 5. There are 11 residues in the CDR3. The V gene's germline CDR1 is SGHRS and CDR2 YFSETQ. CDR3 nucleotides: TGCGCCACCAAACTAGCGGGGGTGCAGTTCTTC. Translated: CATKLAGVQFF. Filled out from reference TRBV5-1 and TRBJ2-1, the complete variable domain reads KAGVTQTPRYLIKTRGQQVTLSCSPISGHRSVSWYQQTPGQGLQFLFEYFSETQRNKGNFPGRFSGRQFSNSRSEMNVSTLELGDSALYLCATKLAGVQFFGPGTRLTVL.

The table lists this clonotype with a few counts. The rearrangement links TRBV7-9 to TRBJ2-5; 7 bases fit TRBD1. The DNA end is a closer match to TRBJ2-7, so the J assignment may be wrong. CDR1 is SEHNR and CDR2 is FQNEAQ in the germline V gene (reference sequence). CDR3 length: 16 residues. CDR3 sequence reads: CASSTESRGSTYEQYF. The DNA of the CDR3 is TGTGCCAGCAGCACTGAATCCAGGGGGTCTACCTACGAGCAGTACTTC.

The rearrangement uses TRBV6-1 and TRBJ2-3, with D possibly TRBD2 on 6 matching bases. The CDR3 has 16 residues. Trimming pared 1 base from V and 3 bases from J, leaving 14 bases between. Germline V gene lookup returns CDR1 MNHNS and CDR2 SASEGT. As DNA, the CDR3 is TGTGCCAGCAGTGAAGGAGGCGGGGATGGGACAGATACGCAGTATTTT. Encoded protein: CASSEGGGDGTDTQYF.

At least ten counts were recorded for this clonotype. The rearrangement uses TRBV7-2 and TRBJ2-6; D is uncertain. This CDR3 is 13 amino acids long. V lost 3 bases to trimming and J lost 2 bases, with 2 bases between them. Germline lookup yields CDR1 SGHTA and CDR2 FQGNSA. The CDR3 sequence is CASSFTGANVLTF. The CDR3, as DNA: TGTGCCAGCAGCTTTACTGGGGCCAACGTCCTGACTTTC.

The CDR3 nucleotides are TGCGCCAGCAGCTTGCGGGACAGGGAAGAGACCCAGTACTTC. Encoded protein: CASSLRDREETQYF. V usage is TRBV5-1 and J usage is TRBJ2-5, with 9 bases identical to TRBD1. Losses at the gene ends were 1 base for V and 3 bases for J; bases not matched to a gene: 1. CDR1 is SGHRS and CDR2 is YFSETQ in the germline V gene. CDR3 length: 14 amino acids.

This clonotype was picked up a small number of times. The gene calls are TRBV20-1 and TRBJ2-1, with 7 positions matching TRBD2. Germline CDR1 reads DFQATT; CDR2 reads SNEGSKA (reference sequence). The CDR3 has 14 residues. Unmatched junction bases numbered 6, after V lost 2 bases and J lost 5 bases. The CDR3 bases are TGCAGTGCTAGAACAGCGGGAACTAACAATGAGCAGTTCTTC. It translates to CSARTAGTNNEQFF.

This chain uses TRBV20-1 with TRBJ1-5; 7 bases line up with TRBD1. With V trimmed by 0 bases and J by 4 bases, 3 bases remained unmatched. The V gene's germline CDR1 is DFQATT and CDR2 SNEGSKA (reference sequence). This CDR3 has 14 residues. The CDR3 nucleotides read TGCAGTGCTAGAGATCGCAGGGGGAATCAGCCCCAGCATTTT. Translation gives CSARDRRGNQPQHF.

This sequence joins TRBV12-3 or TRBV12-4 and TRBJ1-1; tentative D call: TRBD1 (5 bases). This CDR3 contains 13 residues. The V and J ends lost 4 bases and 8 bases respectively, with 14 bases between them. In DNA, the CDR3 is TGTGCCAGCAGTTATCAAACAGGCTCCGAAGCTTTCTTT. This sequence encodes CASSYQTGSEAFF.

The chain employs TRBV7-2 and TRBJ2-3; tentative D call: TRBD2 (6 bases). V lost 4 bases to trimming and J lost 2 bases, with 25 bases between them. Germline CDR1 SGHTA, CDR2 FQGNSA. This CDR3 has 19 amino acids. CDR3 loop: CASSSQTRRAPLDTDTQYF. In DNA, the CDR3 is TGTGCCAGCAGCTCCCAAACCCGGAGGGCCCCCTTGGACACAGATACGCAGTATTTT.

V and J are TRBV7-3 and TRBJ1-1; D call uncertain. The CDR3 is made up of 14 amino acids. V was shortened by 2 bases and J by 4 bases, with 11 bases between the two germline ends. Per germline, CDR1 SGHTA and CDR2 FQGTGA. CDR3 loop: CASSLGFLSTEAFF. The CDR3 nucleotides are TGTGCCAGCAGCTTAGGGTTCCTCAGCACTGAAGCTTTCTTT.

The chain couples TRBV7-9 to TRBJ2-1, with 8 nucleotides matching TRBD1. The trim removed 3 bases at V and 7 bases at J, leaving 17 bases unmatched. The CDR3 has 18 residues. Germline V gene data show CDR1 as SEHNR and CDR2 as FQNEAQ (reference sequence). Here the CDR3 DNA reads TGTGCCAGCAGCTTCCTCGGACAGGGATCCCCTTTTAGTAATGAGCAGTTCTTC. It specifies CASSFLGQGSPFSNEQFF.

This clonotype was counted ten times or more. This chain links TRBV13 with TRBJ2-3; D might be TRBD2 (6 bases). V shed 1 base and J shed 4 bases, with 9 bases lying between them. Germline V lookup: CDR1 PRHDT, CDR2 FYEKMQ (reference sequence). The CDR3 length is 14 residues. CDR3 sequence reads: CASSLEGGADTQYF. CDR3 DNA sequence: TGTGCCAGCAGCTTAGAGGGAGGCGCAGATACGCAGTATTTT.